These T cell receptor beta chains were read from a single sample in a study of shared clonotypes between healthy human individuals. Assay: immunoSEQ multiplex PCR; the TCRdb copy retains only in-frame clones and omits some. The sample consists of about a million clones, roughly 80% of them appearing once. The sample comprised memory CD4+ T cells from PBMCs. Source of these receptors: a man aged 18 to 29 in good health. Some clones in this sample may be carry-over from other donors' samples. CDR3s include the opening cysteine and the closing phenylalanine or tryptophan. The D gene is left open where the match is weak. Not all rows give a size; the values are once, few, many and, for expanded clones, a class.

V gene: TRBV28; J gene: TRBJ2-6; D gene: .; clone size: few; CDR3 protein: CASSSSSGANVLTF; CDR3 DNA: TGTGCCAGCAGCTCGTCGTCTGGGGCCAACGTCCTGACTTTC
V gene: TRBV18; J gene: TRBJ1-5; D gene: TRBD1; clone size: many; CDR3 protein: CASSPGTANQPQHF; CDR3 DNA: TGTGCCAGCTCACCGGGGACAGCCAATCAGCCCCAGCATTTT
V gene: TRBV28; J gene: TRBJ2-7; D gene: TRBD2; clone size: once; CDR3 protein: CASSLPGLAGRSGEQYF; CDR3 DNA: TGTGCCAGCAGTCTCCCGGGACTAGCGGGAAGGTCTGGGGAGCAGTACTTC
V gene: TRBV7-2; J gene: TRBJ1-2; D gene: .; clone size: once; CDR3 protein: CASSFPGTYGYTF; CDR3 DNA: TGTGCCAGCAGCTTCCCAGGGACCTATGGCTACACCTTC
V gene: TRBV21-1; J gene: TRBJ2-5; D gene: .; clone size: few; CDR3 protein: CASSKVYPQGQTQETQYF; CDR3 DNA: TGTGCCAGCAGCAAAGTCTACCCACAGGGACAGACCCAAGAGACCCAGTACTTC
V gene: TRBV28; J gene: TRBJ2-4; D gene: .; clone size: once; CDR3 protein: CASSSPPGRGLNSYF; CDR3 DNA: TGTGCCAGCAGTTCCCCCCCTGGCAGGGGATTAAATTCGTACTTC
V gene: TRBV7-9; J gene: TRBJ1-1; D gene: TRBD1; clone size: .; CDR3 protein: CASSPPVYKKTGGGTEAFF; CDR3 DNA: TGTGCCAGCAGCCCCCCGGTGTATAAGAAGACAGGGGGGGGCACTGAAGCTTTCTTT
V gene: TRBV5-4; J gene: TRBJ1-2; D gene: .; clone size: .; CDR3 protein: CASSQRLTQGIGYTF; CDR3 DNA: TGTGCCAGCAGCCAACGGTTGACCCAGGGCATTGGCTACACCTTC
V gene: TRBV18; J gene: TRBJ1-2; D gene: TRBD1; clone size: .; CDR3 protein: CASSPTGQGIYGYTF; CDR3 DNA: TGTGCCAGCTCACCAACCGGACAGGGGATCTATGGCTACACCTTC
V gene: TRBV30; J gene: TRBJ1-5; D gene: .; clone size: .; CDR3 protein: CAWSGGFNQPQHF; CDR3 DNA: TGTGCCTGGAGCGGGGGGTTCAATCAGCCCCAGCATTTT
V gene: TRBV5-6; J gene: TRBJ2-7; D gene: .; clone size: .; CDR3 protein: CASSLGAGRYEQYF; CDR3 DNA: TGTGCCAGCAGCTTGGGCGCAGGGAGGTACGAGCAGTACTTC
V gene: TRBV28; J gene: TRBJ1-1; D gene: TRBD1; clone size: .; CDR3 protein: CASSVLRDRTFF; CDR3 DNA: TGTGCCAGCAGTGTCCTCCGGGACAGGACTTTCTTT
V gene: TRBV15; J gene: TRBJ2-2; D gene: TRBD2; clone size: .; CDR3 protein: CATSRVFGLAGETGELFF; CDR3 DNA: TGTGCCACCAGCAGAGTGTTCGGTTTAGCGGGAGAAACCGGGGAGCTGTTTTTT
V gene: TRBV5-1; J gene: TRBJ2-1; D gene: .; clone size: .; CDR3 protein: CASSLDGGSSYNEQFF; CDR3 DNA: TGCGCCAGCAGCTTGGATGGGGGAAGCTCCTACAATGAGCAGTTCTTC
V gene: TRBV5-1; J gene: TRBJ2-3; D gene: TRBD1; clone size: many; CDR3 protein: CASAQGDPRTDTQYF; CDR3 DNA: TGCGCCAGCGCGCAGGGGGATCCACGCACAGATACGCAGTATTTT
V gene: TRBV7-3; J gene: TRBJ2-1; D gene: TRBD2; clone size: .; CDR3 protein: CASSSRTSGSNNEQFF; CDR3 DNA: TGTGCCAGCAGCTCCCGGACTAGCGGGAGTAACAATGAGCAGTTCTTC
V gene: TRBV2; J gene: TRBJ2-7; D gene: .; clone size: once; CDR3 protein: CASSFRDGEQYF; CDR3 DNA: TGTGCCAGCAGTTTCCGGGACGGCGAGCAGTACTTC
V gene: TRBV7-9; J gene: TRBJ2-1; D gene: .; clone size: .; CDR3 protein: CASSLGLANEQFF; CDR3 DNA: TGTGCCAGCAGCTTGGGACTGGCCAATGAGCAGTTCTTC
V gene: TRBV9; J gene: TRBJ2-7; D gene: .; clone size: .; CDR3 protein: CASGRGGMGLEQYF; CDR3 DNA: TGTGCCAGCGGACGAGGGGGAATGGGGCTCGAGCAGTACTTC
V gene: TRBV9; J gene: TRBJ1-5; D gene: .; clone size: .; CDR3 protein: CASSAGTRENQPQHF; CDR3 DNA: TGTGCCAGCAGCGCCGGGACGAGAGAAAATCAGCCCCAGCATTTT
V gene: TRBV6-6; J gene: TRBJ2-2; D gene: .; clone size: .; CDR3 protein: CASSYSTGVRTGELFF; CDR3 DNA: TGTGCCAGCAGTTACTCCACTGGGGTGCGGACCGGGGAGCTGTTTTTT
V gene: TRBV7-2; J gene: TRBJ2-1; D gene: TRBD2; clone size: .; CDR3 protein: CASSLRPAGSSYNEQFF; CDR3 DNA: TGTGCCAGCAGCTTAAGGCCAGCGGGGAGCTCCTACAATGAGCAGTTCTTC
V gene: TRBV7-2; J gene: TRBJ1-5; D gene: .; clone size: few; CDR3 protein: CASSLVGPHQPQHF; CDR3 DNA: TGTGCCAGCAGCTTAGTCGGGCCCCATCAGCCCCAGCATTTT
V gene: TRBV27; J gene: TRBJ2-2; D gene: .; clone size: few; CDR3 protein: CASSPRTAPGELFF; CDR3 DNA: TGTGCCAGCAGTCCCCGGACAGCCCCCGGGGAGCTGTTTTTT
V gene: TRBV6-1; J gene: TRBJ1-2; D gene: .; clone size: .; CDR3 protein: CASTLDWGYGYTF; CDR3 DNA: TGTGCCAGCACTCTGGACTGGGGATATGGCTACACCTTC
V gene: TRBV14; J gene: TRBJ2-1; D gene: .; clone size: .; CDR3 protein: CASSQDSTIRDNEQFF; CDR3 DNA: TGTGCCAGCAGCCAAGATAGCACAATACGGGACAATGAGCAGTTCTTC
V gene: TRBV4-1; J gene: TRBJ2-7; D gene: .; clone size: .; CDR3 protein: CASSQEPAPKQYF; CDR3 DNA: TGCGCCAGCAGCCAAGAACCCGCCCCCAAGCAGTACTTC
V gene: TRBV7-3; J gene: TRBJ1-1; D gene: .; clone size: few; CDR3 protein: CASSSNLNTEAFF; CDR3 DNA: TGTGCCAGCAGCTCTAACTTGAACACTGAAGCTTTCTTT